Presented here are 31 T cell receptor beta chains from one specimen sequenced in a study of blood T cell repertoires in COVID-19. Profiling relied on immunoSEQ multiplex PCR, and the TCRdb table lists in-frame clones only, not all of them. Of 150,000 or so clones in the sample, 85% to 95% were seen once. The sample taken for sequencing was peripheral blood. The receptors come from a man aged 45-60 years with acute or convalescent COVID-19.

This rearrangement joins TRBV21-1 to TRBJ1-6; the table's TRBD1 call for D was not verified on the DNA. TRBV21-1 is labeled a pseudogene. CDR3 length: 17 amino acids. The CDR3 loop reads CASSLTTGSSYNSPLHF. In DNA form, the CDR3 reads TGTGCCAGCAGCCTTACCACAGGTAGCTCCTATAATTCACCCCTCCACTTT.

The chain couples TRBV7-9 to TRBJ2-5; 8 bases fit TRBD1. CDR1 is SEHNR and CDR2 is FQNEAQ in the germline V gene (reference sequence). The CDR3 is 14 residues long. J lost 3 bases, V lost 5 bases, and 5 bases had no gene match. CDR3 nucleotide sequence: TGTGCCAGCAGCCGGGGGACAGGAGAAGAGACCCAGTACTTC. Encoded protein: CASSRGTGEETQYF.

This chain joins TRBV10-1 and TRBJ2-7; 13 bases are a match to TRBD2. The CDR3 totals 15 residues. V shed 9 bases, J shed 7 bases, and the junction held 12 bases outside the gene matches. Germline-derived CDR1 and CDR2 are WNHNN and SYGVQD (reference sequence). In nucleotides, the CDR3 is TGCGCCAGTGGCTTCGGACTAGCGGGAGTCGGGGAGCAGTACTTC. Translating gives CASGFGLAGVGEQYF.

V usage is TRBV5-4 and J usage is TRBJ2-7, with D uncertain. This CDR3 comprises 12 residues. V was cut by 4 bases and J by 4 bases, with 9 bases left in between. CDR1 and CDR2 from the germline V gene are SGHNT and YYREEE (reference sequence). The CDR3, as DNA: TGTGCCAGCAGCGCAGACGGGTACGAGCAGTACGTC. Translation: CASSADGYEQYV.

This clone was counted a few times. This sequence joins TRBV6-1 and TRBJ1-4; weak D call: TRBD1 (5 bases). Germline lookup yields CDR1 MNHNS and CDR2 SASEGT. CDR3 length equals 14 residues. Trimming took 5 bases from V and 5 from J, leaving 12 bases between them. CDR3 DNA: TGTGCCAGCAGTAGAGGGACTCAGAATGAAAAACTGTTTTTT. Protein: CASSRGTQNEKLFF.

The chain links TRBV29-1 to TRBJ2-1, with 8 bases that match TRBD1. Per the germline V gene, CDR1 is SQVTM and CDR2 is ANQGSEA. The CDR3 has 14 residues. After removal of 6 bases from V and 3 bases from J, the junction contained 7 bases not matched to a gene. The CDR3 sequence is CSVEDRARYNEQFF. CDR3 DNA sequence: TGCAGCGTGGAGGACAGGGCCCGCTACAATGAGCAGTTCTTC.

The chain uses TRBV27 and TRBJ2-1; 11 nucleotides line up with TRBD2. V was clipped by 4 bases and J by 4 bases; unmatched bases: 6. The germline V gene encodes CDR1 MNHEY and CDR2 SMNVEV (reference sequence). This CDR3 contains 16 residues. The CDR3 DNA reads as TGTGCCAGCAGTTCATTGACTAGCGGGGTTTACAATGAGCAGTTCTTC. It specifies CASSSLTSGVYNEQFF.

The genes are TRBV4-1 and TRBJ2-5, with 9 positions matching TRBD1. Trimming cost V 1 base and J 0 bases; bases outside gene matches: 0. This CDR3 region has 15 residues. CDR1 and CDR2 from the germline V gene are MGHRA and YSYEKL. CDR3 in DNA: TGCGCCAGCAGCCAAGGGGACAGGGACCAAGAGACCCAGTACTTC. Protein product: CASSQGDRDQETQYF.

This chain uses TRBV2 with TRBJ1-6; D is unclear. Germline lookup yields CDR1 SNHLY and CDR2 FYNNEI. CDR3 size: 16 residues. V gave up 3 bases and J gave up 0 bases, with 9 bases separating them. This chain's CDR3 is CASSDRGSSYNSPLHF. In nucleotides, the CDR3 is TGTGCCAGCAGTGATCGGGGAAGCTCCTATAATTCACCCCTCCACTTT.

The V and J genes are TRBV7-3 and TRBJ1-1; D perhaps matches TRBD1 (6 bases). This CDR3 is 14 amino acids long. The germline V gene has CDR1 SGHTA and CDR2 FQGTGA. The V end was cut by 4 bases, the J end by 4 bases, with 13 bases between. CDR3 bases: TGTGCCAGCAGCTCCTTGGGGGCGATCACTGAAGCTTTCTTT. Amino acid sequence: CASSSLGAITEAFF.

The chain uses TRBV10-3 and TRBJ1-1, with D hard to call. The CDR3 totals 14 residues. V was trimmed by 0 bases and J by 1 base, leaving 6 bases between them. Germline-derived CDR1 and CDR2 are ENHRY and SYGVKD. CDR3 loop: CAISESAGNTEAFF. CDR3 nucleotide sequence: TGTGCCATCAGTGAGTCCGCGGGGAACACTGAAGCTTTCTTT.

This chain uses TRBV28 with TRBJ1-5; possibly TRBD1 for D (5 bases). V was shortened by 5 bases and J by 0 bases, with 11 bases between the two germline ends. CDR3 size: 15 residues. Germline CDR1 and CDR2: MDHEN and SYDVKM. The CDR3 bases are TGTGCCAGCAGTGGAGGGGCATCTAGCAATCAGCCCCAGCATTTT. The encoded protein is CASSGGASSNQPQHF.

The chain combines TRBV7-9 with TRBJ1-1; no clear D gene. CDR1 and CDR2 from the germline V gene are SEHNR and FQNEAQ (reference sequence). Trimming removed 2 bases at V and 8 bases at J, with 12 bases between. This CDR3 has 13 residues. CDR3 sequence: CASSLLSQREAFF. The CDR3 bases are TGTGCCAGCAGCTTACTATCCCAGCGGGAAGCTTTCTTT.

The genes are TRBV18 and TRBJ1-3; 8 bases line up with TRBD1. Losses at the gene ends were 3 bases for V and 1 base for J; bases not matched to a gene: 8. This CDR3 is 17 amino acids long. CDR1 and CDR2 from the germline V gene are KGHSH and LQKENI. CDR3 DNA: TGTGCCAGCTCACCGGGGACAGGAGCATTTTCTGGAAACACCATATATTTT. Translating gives CASSPGTGAFSGNTIYF.

V gene TRBV7-2 combines with J gene TRBJ2-3; a weak D match, TRBD2 (5 bases). Trimming pared 5 bases from V and 1 base from J, leaving 10 bases between. Germline CDR1 is SGHTA and CDR2 is FQGNSA. The CDR3 loop spans 14 amino acids. CDR3 in DNA: TGTGCCAGCAGCCCCGGACTGGGCACAGATACGCAGTATTTT. Protein product: CASSPGLGTDTQYF.

V is TRBV30 and J is TRBJ1-1, with TRBD1 as a possible D gene (6 bases). Germline V lookup: CDR1 GTSNPN, CDR2 SVGIG (reference sequence). The CDR3 contains 15 residues. Trimming removed 0 bases from V and 1 base from J, with 12 bases in between. CDR3 nucleotide sequence: TGTGCCTGGAGTGTAGGGGGGGCTTCGAACACTGAAGCTTTCTTT. It encodes CAWSVGGASNTEAFF.

In DNA form, the CDR3 reads TGTGCCAGCAGCCAAGCGACAGGAGATCAGCCCCAGCATTTT. Translation gives CASSQATGDQPQHF. The rearrangement links TRBV3-1 (or the pseudogene TRBV3-2) to TRBJ1-5; D is possibly TRBD1 (6 bases). CDR3 length: 14 residues. The germline V and J ends were trimmed by 1 base and 5 bases, with 9 bases remaining between them. Germline loops: CDR1 LGHDT, CDR2 YNNKEL (reference sequence).

This chain joins TRBV3-1 (or the pseudogene TRBV3-2) and TRBJ1-1; 7 nucleotides match TRBD1. With V trimmed by 3 bases and J by 8 bases, 3 bases remained unmatched. This CDR3 comprises 12 residues. The V gene's germline CDR1 is LGHDT and CDR2 YNNKEL (reference sequence). The CDR3 bases are TGTGCCAGCAGCCACTCAGGGGGGGAAGCTTTCTTT. It translates to CASSHSGGEAFF.

V usage is TRBV10-3 and J usage is TRBJ2-5, with 8 bases aligning to TRBD2. Germline V gives CDR1 ENHRY, CDR2 SYGVKD. This CDR3 is built from 14 residues. After removal of 4 bases from V and 1 base from J, the junction contained 2 bases not matched to a gene. The CDR3 nucleotides read TGTGCCATCAGTGCCCGGGAGGGCCAAGAGACCCAGTACTTC. This translates into CAISAREGQETQYF.

The chain is built from TRBV20-1 and TRBJ2-7; D may be TRBD2 (6 bases). CDR1 and CDR2 from the germline V gene are DFQATT and SNEGSKA (reference sequence). Trimming stripped 5 bases from V and 4 bases from J, with 6 bases between. The CDR3 totals 10 residues. The CDR3 nucleotides read TGCAGTGCTGGGGGGTACGAGCAGTACGTC. Translated, it gives CSAGGYEQYV.

The chain combines TRBV7-8 with TRBJ1-1; D unresolved. This CDR3 contains 12 residues. Trimming removed 10 bases at V and 1 base at J, with 10 bases between. Germline V lookup: CDR1 SGHVS, CDR2 FQNEAQ. The CDR3 nucleotides are TGTGCCACATCGGGGAAGAACACTGAAGCTTTCTTT. Residues: CATSGKNTEAFF. The complete variable domain, with remaining parts taken from reference TRBV7-8 and TRBJ1-1, reads GAGVSQSPRYKVAKRGQDVALRCDPISGHVSLFWYQQALGQGPEFLTYFQNEAQLDKSGLPSDRFFAERPEGSVSTLKIQRTQQEDSAVYLCATSGKNTEAFFGQGTRLTVV.

This clone was picked up one time. The rearrangement uses TRBV21-1 and TRBJ2-2; TRBD2 was called by the table and not checked on the DNA. TRBV21-1 is tagged as a pseudogene. The CDR3 totals 16 residues. The CDR3 sequence: CAITRRRGGNTGELFF. CDR3 in DNA: TGTGCCATCACCCGGAGACGGGGGGGCAACACCGGGGAGCTGTTTTTT.

This chain connects TRBV29-1 to TRBJ2-7; D is possibly TRBD2 (5 bases). V shed 1 base and J shed 3 bases, with 16 bases lying between them. CDR1 is SQVTM, CDR2 ANQGSEA, per germline. CDR3 size: 15 residues. The CDR3 DNA follows: TGCAGCGTTGAAGGAGGGCCCTCGTTAAACTACGAGCAGTACTTC. Translated, it gives CSVEGGPSLNYEQYF.

The gene calls are TRBV29-1 and TRBJ1-5, with TRBD1 as a possible D gene (6 bases). CDR3 size: 13 residues. V was trimmed by 0 bases and J by 6 bases, leaving 9 bases between them. Germline V gene data show CDR1 as SQVTM and CDR2 as ANQGSEA. The CDR3 coding sequence is TGCAGCGTTGAAGATACAGGGACTCAGCCCCAGCATTTT. It codes for CSVEDTGTQPQHF.

The chain is built from TRBV4-1 and TRBJ2-7, with D possibly TRBD2 on 5 matching bases. Looked up from germline, CDR1 is MGHRA and CDR2 is YSYEKL. The V and J ends lost 1 base and 7 bases respectively, with 14 bases between them. The CDR3 sequence is 14 residues long. The CDR3, as DNA: TGCGCCAGCAGCCAAGCACCAAACTCGGGGGAGCAGTACGTC. Its translation is CASSQAPNSGEQYV.

This rearrangement joins TRBV12-5 to TRBJ1-5; weak D call: TRBD1 (5 bases). V lost 5 bases and J lost 0, with 8 bases in between. Germline V lookup: CDR1 LGHNT, CDR2 FRNRAP. CDR3 size: 14 residues. CDR3 bases: TGTGCTAGTGGTCCGGGACTTAGCAATCAGCCCCAGCATTTT. It translates to CASGPGLSNQPQHF.

The chain combines TRBV5-1 with TRBJ1-2; D remains ambiguous. This CDR3 spans 18 amino acids. Per the germline V gene, CDR1 is SGHRS and CDR2 is YFSETQ. V lost 3 bases and J 4 bases, leaving 25 bases between the germline ends. CDR3: CASSSNPFLGGITYGYTF. Written as DNA, the CDR3 is TGCGCCAGCAGCTCTAACCCCTTCCTTGGAGGGATAACCTATGGCTACACCTTC.

The chain recombines TRBV28 with TRBJ1-5; 7 bases match TRBD1. The CDR3 has 14 amino acids. The germline V gene encodes CDR1 MDHEN and CDR2 SYDVKM. With V trimmed by 4 bases and J by 7 bases, 7 bases remained unmatched. The CDR3 nucleotides read TGTGCCAGCAGTTCGACAGGGCCGGCCCAGCCCCAGCATTTT. Translated, it gives CASSSTGPAQPQHF.

The chain is built from TRBV3-1 (or the pseudogene TRBV3-2) and TRBJ2-1, with D possibly TRBD1 on 6 matching bases. This CDR3 has 15 amino acids. V was shortened by 1 base and J by 6 bases, with 13 bases between the two germline ends. Germline V lookup: CDR1 LGHDT, CDR2 YNNKEL (reference sequence). The chain's CDR3 is CASSQGWGLGNEQFF. The CDR3 nucleotides read TGTGCCAGCAGCCAAGGTTGGGGGCTCGGCAATGAGCAGTTCTTC.

The genes are TRBV28 and TRBJ2-7, with 7 bases lining up with TRBD1. Germline lookup yields CDR1 MDHEN and CDR2 SYDVKM. V shed 2 bases and J 2 bases; nucleotides not matched to a gene: 3. The CDR3 totals 14 residues. The CDR3 nucleotides read TGTGCCAGCAGTTTAATGGGACAGACCTACGAGCAGTACTTC. Translation gives CASSLMGQTYEQYF.

The V gene is TRBV18, the J gene TRBJ1-2; 9 bases line up with TRBD1. The germline V gene encodes CDR1 KGHSH and CDR2 LQKENI. V lost 4 bases, J lost 3 bases, and 6 bases stayed unmatched. CDR3 length: 15 residues. The CDR3 sequence is CASSLGDRAHYGYTF. CDR3 coding DNA: TGTGCCAGCTCACTGGGGGACAGGGCACACTATGGCTACACCTTC.